This T cell receptor beta chain appears in the sequencing data of a study of blood T cell repertoires in COVID-19. Study-wide background: Sites in the United States, Italy and Spain provided acute and convalescent COVID-19 samples. Nucleic acid was either cDNA or gDNA, and it came from T cells, B-cell-depleted T cells, or PBMCs.

Authors' methods: Amplification of reference gene primers was used by the study to estimate nucleated cell counts. Clones were sequenced by immunoSEQ multiplex PCR, and TCRdb holds only the in-frame ones, with some missing. D and trimming were read from the DNA, whereas the V and J calls and clone size are those reported in that table. The profile shows about 100,000 clones, more than 75% of them singletons. The CDR3 sequence is 17 residues long. With 4 bases removed from V and 0 bases from J, the gap between germline ends came to 18 bases. Germline lookup yields CDR1 LNHDA and CDR2 SQIVND (reference sequence). This clone has a handful of counts.

The sample comprised peripheral blood. The V call is TRBV19, the J call TRBJ1-1; D remains unclear. The sequence derives from a human donor in a cohort sampled during active COVID-19. CDR3 sequence: CASSKDDTRRLNTEAFF. The CDR3 region has the DNA TGTGCCAGTAGTAAGGATGACACGCGGAGGCTGAACACTGAAGCTTTCTTT.